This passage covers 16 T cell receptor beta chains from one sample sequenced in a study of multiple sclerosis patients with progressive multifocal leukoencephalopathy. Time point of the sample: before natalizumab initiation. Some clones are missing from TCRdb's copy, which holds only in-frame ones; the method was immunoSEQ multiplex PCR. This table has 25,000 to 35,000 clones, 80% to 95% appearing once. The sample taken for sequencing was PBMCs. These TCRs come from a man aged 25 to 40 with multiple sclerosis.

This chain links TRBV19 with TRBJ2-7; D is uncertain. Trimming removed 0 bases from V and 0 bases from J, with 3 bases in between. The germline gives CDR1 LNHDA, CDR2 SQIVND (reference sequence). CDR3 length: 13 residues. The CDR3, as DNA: TGTGCCAGTAGTATAGATAGCTCCTACGAGCAGTACTTC. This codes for CASSIDSSYEQYF.

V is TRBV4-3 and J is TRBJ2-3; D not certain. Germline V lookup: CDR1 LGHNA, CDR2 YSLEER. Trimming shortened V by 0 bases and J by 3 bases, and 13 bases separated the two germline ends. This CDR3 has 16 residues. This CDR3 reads CASSQDRGSRTDTQYF. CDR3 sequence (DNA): TGCGCCAGCAGCCAAGATAGAGGCTCCAGAACAGATACGCAGTATTTT.

CDR3 coding DNA: TGTGCCAGCAGTTCCCCGGGAGGTAAGCAGTACGTC. It is translated as CASSSPGGKQYV. The rearrangement uses TRBV27 and TRBJ2-7; 7 bases agree with TRBD2. CDR1 MNHEY and CDR2 SMNVEV come from the germline V gene (reference sequence). This CDR3 is 12 amino acids long. After removal of 4 bases from V and 8 bases from J, the junction contained 5 bases not matched to a gene.

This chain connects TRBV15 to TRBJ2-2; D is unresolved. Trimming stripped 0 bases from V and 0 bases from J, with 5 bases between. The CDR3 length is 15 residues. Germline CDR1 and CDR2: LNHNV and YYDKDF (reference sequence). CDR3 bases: TGTGCCACCAGCAGAGAGGGGACGAACACCGGGGAGCTGTTTTTT. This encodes CATSREGTNTGELFF. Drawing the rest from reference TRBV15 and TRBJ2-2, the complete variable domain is DAMVIQNPRYQVTQFGKPVTLSCSQTLNHNVMYWYQQKSSQAPKLLFHYYDKDFNNEADTPDNFQSRRPNTSFCFLDIRSPGLGDTAMYLCATSREGTNTGELFFGEGSRLTVL.

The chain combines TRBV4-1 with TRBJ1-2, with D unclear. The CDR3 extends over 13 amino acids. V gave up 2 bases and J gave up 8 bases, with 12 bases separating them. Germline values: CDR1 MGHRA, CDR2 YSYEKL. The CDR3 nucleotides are TGCGCCAGCAGCCAAATCGACGGTGACGGCTACACCTTC. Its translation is CASSQIDGDGYTF.

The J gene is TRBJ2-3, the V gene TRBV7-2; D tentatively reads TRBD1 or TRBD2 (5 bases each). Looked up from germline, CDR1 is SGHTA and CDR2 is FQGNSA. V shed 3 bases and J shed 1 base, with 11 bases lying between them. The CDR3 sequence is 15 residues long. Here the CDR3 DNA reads TGTGCCAGCAGCTTCCGGGGCTCGGGCACAGATACGCAGTATTTT. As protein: CASSFRGSGTDTQYF.

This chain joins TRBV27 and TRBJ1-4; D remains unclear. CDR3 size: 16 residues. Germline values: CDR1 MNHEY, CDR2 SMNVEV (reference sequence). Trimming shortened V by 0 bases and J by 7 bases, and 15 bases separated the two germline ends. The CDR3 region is CASSLSARRVGEKLFF. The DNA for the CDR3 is TGTGCCAGCAGTTTATCGGCCAGGCGGGTCGGTGAAAAACTGTTTTTT.

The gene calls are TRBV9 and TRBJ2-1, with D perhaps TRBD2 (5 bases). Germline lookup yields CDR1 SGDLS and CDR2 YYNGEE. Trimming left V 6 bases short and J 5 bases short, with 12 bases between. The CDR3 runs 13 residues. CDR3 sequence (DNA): TGTGCCAGCACCGTGGGGAGTCACAATGAGCAGTTCTTC. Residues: CASTVGSHNEQFF.

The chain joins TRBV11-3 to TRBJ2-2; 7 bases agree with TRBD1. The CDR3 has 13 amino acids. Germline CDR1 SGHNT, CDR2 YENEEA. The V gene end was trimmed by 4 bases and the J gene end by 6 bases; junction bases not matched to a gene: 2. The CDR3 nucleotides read TGTGCCAGCAGCTCAGGGGGACCCGGGGAGCTGTTTTTT. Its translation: CASSSGGPGELFF.

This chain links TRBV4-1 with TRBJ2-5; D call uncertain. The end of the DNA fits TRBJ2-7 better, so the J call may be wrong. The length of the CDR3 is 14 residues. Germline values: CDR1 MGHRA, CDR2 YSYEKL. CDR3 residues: CASSQGRGTYEQYF. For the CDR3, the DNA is TGCGCCAGCAGCCAAGGGCGCGGAACCTACGAGCAGTACTTC.

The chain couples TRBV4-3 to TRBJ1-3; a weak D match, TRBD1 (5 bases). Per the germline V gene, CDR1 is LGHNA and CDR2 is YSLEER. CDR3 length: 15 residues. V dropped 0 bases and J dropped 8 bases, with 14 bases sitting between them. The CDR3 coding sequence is TGCGCCAGCAGCCAAGATAGGGGTCAGTTATACACCATATATTTT. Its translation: CASSQDRGQLYTIYF.

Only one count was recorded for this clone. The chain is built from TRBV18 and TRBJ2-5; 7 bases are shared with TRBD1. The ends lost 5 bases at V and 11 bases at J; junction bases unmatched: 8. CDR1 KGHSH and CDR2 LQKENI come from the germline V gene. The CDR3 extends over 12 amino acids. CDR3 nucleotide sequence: TGTGCCAGCTCAGCACAGGGGAGTGAGCAGTACTTC. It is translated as CASSAQGSEQYF.

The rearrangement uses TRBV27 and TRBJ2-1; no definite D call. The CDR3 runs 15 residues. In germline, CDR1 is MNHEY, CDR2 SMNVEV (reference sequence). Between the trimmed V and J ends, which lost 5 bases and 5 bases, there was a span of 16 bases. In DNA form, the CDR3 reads TGTGCCAGCAGTGTAATTACCGGGCCCCACAATGAGCAGTTCTTC. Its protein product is CASSVITGPHNEQFF.

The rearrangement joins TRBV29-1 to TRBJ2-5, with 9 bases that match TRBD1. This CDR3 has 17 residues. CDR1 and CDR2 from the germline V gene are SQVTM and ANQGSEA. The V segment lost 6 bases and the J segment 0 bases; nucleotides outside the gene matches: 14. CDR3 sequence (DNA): TGCAGCGTCCGTCCTCTCCCTGACAGGGGGTACCAAGAGACCCAGTACTTC. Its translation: CSVRPLPDRGYQETQYF.

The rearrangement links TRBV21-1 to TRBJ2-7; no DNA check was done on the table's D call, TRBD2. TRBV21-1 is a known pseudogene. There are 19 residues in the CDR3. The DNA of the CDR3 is TGTGCCAGCAGCAGCGTCTCCGGGACTAGCGGGCCGAGCTCCTACGAGCAGTACGTC. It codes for CASSSVSGTSGPSSYEQYV.

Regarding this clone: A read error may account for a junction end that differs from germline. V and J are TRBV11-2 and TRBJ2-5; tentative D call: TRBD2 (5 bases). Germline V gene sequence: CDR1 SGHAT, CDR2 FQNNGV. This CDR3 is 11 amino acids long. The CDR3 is CASGPRGFINF. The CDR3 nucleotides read TGTGCCAGCGGGCCCCGGGGATTTATAAACTTC.